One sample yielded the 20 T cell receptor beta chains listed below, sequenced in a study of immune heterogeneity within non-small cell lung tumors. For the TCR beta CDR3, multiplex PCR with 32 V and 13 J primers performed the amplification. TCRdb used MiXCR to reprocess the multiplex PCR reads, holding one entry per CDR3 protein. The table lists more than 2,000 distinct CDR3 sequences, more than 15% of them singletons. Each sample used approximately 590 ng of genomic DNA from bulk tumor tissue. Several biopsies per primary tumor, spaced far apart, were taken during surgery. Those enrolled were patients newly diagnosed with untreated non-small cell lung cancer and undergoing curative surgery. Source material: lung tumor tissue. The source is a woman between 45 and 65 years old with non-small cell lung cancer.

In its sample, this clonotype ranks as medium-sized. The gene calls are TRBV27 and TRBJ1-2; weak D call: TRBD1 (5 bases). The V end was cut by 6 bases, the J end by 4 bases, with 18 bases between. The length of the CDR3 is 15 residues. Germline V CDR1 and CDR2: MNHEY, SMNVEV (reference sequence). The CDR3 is CASRPAVGAPYGYTF. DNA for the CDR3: TGTGCCAGCAGACCAGCAGTTGGGGCCCCCTATGGCTACACCTTC.

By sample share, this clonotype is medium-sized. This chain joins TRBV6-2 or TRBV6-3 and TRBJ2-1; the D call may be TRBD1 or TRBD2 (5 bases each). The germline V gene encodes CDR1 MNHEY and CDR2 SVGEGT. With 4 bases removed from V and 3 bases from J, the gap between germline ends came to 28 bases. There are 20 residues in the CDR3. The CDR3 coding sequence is TGTGCCAGCAGTTCCTCAATGGTTGGGGTTTGGGACCTCAACTACAATGAGCAGTTCTTC. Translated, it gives CASSSSMVGVWDLNYNEQFF.

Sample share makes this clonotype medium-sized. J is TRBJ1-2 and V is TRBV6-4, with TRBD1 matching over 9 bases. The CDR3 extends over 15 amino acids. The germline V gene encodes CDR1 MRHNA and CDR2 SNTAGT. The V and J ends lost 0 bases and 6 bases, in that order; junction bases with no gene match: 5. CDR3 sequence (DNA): TGTGCCAGCAGTGACTCAGGGACAGGGATCGATGGCTACACCTTC. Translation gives CASSDSGTGIDGYTF.

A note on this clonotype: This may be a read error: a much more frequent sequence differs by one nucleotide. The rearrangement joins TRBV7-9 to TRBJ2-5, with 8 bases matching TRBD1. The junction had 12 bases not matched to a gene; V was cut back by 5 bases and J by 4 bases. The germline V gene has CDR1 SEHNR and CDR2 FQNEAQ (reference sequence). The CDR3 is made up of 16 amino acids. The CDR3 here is CASSRYQGAQRETQYF. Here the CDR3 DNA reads TGTGCCAGCAGCCGCTATCAGGGGGCTCAGCGAGAGACCCAGTACTTC.

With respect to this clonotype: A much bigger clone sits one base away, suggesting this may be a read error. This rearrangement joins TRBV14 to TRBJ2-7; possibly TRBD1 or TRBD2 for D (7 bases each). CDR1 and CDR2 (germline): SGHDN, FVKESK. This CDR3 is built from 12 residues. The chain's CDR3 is CAISQGGFEQYF. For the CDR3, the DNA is TGTGCCATCAGCCAGGGGGGGTTCGAGCAGTACTTC. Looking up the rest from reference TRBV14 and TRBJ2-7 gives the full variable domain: EAGVTQFPSHSVIEKGQTVTLRCDPISGHDNLYWYRRVMGKEIKFLLHFVKESKQDESGMPNNRFLAERTGGTYSTLKVQPAELEDSGVYFCAISQGGFEQYFGPGTRLTVT.

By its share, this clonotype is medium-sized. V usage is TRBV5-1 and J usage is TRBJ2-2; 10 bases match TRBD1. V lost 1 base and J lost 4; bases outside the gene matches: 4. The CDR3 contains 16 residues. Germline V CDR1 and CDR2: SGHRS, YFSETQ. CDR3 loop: CASSLYGTGATGELFF. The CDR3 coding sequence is TGCGCCAGCAGCTTGTATGGGACAGGGGCCACCGGGGAGCTGTTTTTT.

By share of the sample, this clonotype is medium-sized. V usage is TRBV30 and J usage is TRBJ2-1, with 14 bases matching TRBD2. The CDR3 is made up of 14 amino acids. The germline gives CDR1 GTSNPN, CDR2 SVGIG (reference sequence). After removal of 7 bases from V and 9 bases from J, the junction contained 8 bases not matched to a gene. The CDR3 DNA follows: TGTGCCTTCCAGACTAGCGGGAGGGTTAGTGAGCAGTTCTTC. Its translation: CAFQTSGRVSEQFF.

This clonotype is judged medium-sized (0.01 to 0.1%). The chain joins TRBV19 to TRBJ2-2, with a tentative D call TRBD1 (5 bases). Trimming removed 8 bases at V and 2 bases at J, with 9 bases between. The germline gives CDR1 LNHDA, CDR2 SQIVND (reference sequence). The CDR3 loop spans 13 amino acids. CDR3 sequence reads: CASWTPNTGELFF. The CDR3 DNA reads TGTGCCAGTTGGACACCCAACACCGGGGAGCTGTTTTTT.

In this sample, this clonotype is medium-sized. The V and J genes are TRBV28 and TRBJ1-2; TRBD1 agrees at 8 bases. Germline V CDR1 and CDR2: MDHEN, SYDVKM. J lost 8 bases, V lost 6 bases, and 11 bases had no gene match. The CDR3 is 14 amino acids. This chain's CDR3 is CASRPGGAKEGYTF. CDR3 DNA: TGTGCCAGCAGACCAGGGGGCGCGAAGGAAGGCTACACCTTC.

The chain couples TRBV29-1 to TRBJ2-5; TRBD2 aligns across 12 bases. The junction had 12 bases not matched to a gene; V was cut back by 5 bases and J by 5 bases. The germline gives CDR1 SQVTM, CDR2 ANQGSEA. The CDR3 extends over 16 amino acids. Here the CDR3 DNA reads TGCAGCGTTCCCCAAGGACTAGCGGGACTGTCGGAGACCCAGTACTTC. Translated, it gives CSVPQGLAGLSETQYF.

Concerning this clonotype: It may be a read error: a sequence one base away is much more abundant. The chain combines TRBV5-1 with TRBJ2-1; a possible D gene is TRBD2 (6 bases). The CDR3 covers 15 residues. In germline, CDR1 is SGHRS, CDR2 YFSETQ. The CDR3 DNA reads TGCGCCAACAGCTTGATCGGGAGTCCCCACAATGAGCAGTTCTTC. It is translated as CANSLIGSPHNEQFF.

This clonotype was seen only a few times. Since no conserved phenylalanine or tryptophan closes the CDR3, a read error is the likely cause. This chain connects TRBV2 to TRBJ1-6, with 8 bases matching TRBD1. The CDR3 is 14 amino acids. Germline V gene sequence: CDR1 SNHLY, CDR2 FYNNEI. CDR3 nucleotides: TGTGCCATCAGTGTATGGACAGGGAACTCACCCCTCCACCTT. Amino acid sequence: CAISVWTGNSPLHL.

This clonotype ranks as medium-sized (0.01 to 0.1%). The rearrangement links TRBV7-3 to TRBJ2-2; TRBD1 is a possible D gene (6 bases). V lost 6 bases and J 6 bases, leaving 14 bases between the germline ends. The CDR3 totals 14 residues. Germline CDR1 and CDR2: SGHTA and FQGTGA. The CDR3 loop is CASRLSPGAGELFF. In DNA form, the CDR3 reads TGTGCCAGCAGGTTGTCCCCAGGGGCCGGGGAGCTGTTTTTT.

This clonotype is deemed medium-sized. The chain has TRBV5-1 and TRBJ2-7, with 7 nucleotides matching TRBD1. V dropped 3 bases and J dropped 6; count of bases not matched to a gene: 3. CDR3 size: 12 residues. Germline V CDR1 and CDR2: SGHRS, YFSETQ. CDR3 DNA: TGCGCCAGCAGCTCGACAGGGCCCGAGCAGTACTTC. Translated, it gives CASSSTGPEQYF. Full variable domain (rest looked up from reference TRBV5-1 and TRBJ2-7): KAGVTQTPRYLIKTRGQQVTLSCSPISGHRSVSWYQQTPGQGLQFLFEYFSETQRNKGNFPGRFSGRQFSNSRSEMNVSTLELGDSALYLCASSSTGPEQYFGPGTRLTVT.

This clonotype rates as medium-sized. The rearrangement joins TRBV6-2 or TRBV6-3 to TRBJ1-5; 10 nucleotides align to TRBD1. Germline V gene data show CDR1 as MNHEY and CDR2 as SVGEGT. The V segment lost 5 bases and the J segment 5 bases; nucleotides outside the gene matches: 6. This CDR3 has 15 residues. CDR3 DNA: TGTGCCAGCAGTGCCGGGACAGGGGTTGATCAGCCCCAGCATTTT. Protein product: CASSAGTGVDQPQHF.

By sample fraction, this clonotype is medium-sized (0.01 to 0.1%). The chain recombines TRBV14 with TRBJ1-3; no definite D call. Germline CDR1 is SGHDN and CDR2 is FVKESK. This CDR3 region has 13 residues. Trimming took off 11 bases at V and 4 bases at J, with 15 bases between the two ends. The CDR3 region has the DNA TGTGCCCGCCCGCGGGATCTCGGAAACACCATATATTTT. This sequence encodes CARPRDLGNTIYF.

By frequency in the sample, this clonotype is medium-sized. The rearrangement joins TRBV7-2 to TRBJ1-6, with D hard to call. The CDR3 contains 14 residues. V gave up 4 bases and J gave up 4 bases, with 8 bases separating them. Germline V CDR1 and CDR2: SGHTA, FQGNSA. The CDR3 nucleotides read TGTGCCAGCAGCTCGACGGATTATAATTCACCCCTCCACTTT. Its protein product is CASSSTDYNSPLHF.

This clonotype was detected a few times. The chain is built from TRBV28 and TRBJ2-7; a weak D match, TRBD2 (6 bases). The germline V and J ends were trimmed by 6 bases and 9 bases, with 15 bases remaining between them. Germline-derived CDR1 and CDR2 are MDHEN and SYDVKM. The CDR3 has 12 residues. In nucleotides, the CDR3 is TGTGCCAGCAGCAGAGTAGCGGACGGGCAGTACTTC. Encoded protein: CASSRVADGQYF.

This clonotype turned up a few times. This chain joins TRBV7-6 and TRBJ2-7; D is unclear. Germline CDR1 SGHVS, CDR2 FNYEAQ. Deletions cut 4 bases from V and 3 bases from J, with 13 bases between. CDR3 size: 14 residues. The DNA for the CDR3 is TGTGCCAGCAGCTCCTCCCATTTGGTCTACGAGCAGTACTTC. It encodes CASSSSHLVYEQYF.

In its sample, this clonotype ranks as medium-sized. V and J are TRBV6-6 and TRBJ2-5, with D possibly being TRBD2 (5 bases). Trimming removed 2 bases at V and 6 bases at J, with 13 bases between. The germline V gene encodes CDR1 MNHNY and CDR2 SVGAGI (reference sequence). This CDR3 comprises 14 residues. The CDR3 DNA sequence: TGTGCCAGCAGTTACGAGGGTAGGAGGAAGACCCAGTACTTC. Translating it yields CASSYEGRRKTQYF.